The 30 T cell receptor beta chains below all came from one sample that was sequenced in a study of cytomegalovirus exposure and HLA in healthy donors. Libraries were prepared by immunoSEQ multiplex PCR; TCRdb keeps only in-frame clonotypes and omits some of them. The repertoire holds 280,000 or so clones, 85% to 90% seen once, with approximately 0.9% in the top ten. The sequencing sample was made of PBMCs. The receptors come from a woman aged 18-29 years in good health and CMV-seronegative.

The CDR3 loop reads CASSLEGNTEAFF. The CDR3 region has the DNA TGTGCCAGCAGTTTAGAGGGGAACACTGAAGCTTTCTTT. The chain is built from TRBV27 and TRBJ1-1; D is ambiguous. V shed 2 bases and J shed 1 base, with 5 bases lying between them. CDR3 length: 13 residues. The germline V gene encodes CDR1 MNHEY and CDR2 SMNVEV (reference sequence).

The rearrangement uses TRBV5-8 and TRBJ1-2; 7 bases align to TRBD1. Germline V gene lookup returns CDR1 SGHTS and CDR2 YDEGEE. Trimming removed 4 bases from V and 9 bases from J; junction bases left unmatched: 12. This CDR3 comprises 14 residues. Here the CDR3 reads CASSRWDSPSSYTF. In nucleotides, the CDR3 is TGTGCCAGCAGCCGCTGGGACAGCCCCTCCAGCTACACCTTC.

This chain links TRBV13 with TRBJ2-7; perhaps TRBD2 as D (5 bases). V was trimmed by 4 bases and J by 0 bases, leaving 16 bases between them. This CDR3 spans 16 amino acids. Per the germline V gene, CDR1 is PRHDT and CDR2 is FYEKMQ (reference sequence). The CDR3 is CASSSAVSVSSYEQYF. CDR3 DNA: TGTGCCAGCAGCTCCGCGGTTAGCGTCAGCTCCTACGAGCAGTACTTC.

This sequence joins TRBV28 and TRBJ1-1; a weak D match, TRBD1 (6 bases). CDR1 is MDHEN, CDR2 SYDVKM, per germline. V lost 7 bases, J lost 3 bases, and 21 bases lay in between. The CDR3 covers 16 residues. CDR3 in amino acids: CASTDAVWGQDTEAFF. The CDR3 DNA is TGTGCCAGCACCGATGCCGTTTGGGGGCAGGACACTGAAGCTTTCTTT.

In DNA, the CDR3 is TGTGCCAGCACCACGCTGGGGCGGGAGCCAGATACGCAGTATTTT. Amino acid sequence: CASTTLGREPDTQYF. This chain links TRBV6-5 with TRBJ2-3, with TRBD2 matching over 7 bases. The CDR3 consists of 15 residues. The ends lost 7 bases at V and 4 bases at J; junction bases unmatched: 11. Per germline, CDR1 MNHEY and CDR2 SVGAGI.

The gene calls are TRBV7-9 and TRBJ1-6, with TRBD1 identical over 8 bases. With V trimmed by 4 bases and J by 4 bases, 6 bases remained unmatched. Germline assignment: CDR1 SEHNR and CDR2 FQNEAQ (reference sequence). This CDR3 has 16 residues. CDR3 sequence: CASSSGQALYNSPLHF. DNA of the CDR3: TGTGCCAGCAGCTCGGGACAGGCCCTGTATAATTCACCCCTCCACTTT.

The chain couples TRBV4-1 to TRBJ1-5; tentative D call: TRBD1 (5 bases). CDR1 MGHRA and CDR2 YSYEKL come from the germline V gene. Trimming cost V 4 bases and J 0 bases, with 16 bases left between them. The CDR3 has 17 amino acids. The CDR3 sequence is CASSLGPLRDSNQPQHF. For the CDR3, the DNA is TGCGCCAGCAGCCTCGGACCCCTCAGGGATAGCAATCAGCCCCAGCATTTT.

The chain joins TRBV5-1 to TRBJ1-1, with 8 bases lining up with TRBD1. The CDR3 totals 16 residues. Trimming cost V 4 bases and J 6 bases; bases outside gene matches: 14. Germline-derived CDR1 and CDR2 are SGHRS and YFSETQ. DNA of the CDR3: TGCGCCAGCAGCCCCTCCGGGACAGGAAATAGGGCTGAAGCTTTCTTT. It yields the protein CASSPSGTGNRAEAFF. Looking up the rest from reference TRBV5-1 and TRBJ1-1 gives the full variable domain: KAGVTQTPRYLIKTRGQQVTLSCSPISGHRSVSWYQQTPGQGLQFLFEYFSETQRNKGNFPGRFSGRQFSNSRSEMNVSTLELGDSALYLCASSPSGTGNRAEAFFGQGTRLTVV.

This clone was observed once. This chain joins TRBV11-2 and TRBJ1-3, with TRBD1 matching 8 bases. The J segment lost 1 base and the V segment lost 1 base, leaving 6 bases of the junction unmatched. The length of the CDR3 is 17 residues. The germline V gene encodes CDR1 SGHAT and CDR2 FQNNGV. The CDR3 sequence: CASSLVMTGVSGNTIYF. The CDR3 DNA follows: TGTGCCAGCAGCTTAGTCATGACAGGGGTTTCTGGAAACACCATATATTTT.

DNA of the CDR3: TGCGCCAGCAGCTTGGACCTAAGCTCCTACGAGCAGTACTTC. Its translation: CASSLDLSSYEQYF. The chain carries TRBV5-1 and TRBJ2-7; D ambiguous. The CDR3 contains 14 residues. Trimming stripped 0 bases from V and 0 bases from J, with 7 bases between. Germline V gene data show CDR1 as SGHRS and CDR2 as YFSETQ. Drawing the rest from reference TRBV5-1 and TRBJ2-7, the complete variable domain is KAGVTQTPRYLIKTRGQQVTLSCSPISGHRSVSWYQQTPGQGLQFLFEYFSETQRNKGNFPGRFSGRQFSNSRSEMNVSTLELGDSALYLCASSLDLSSYEQYFGPGTRLTVT.

V and J are TRBV9 and TRBJ2-7; maybe TRBD1 (5 bases). V lost 4 bases and J 3 bases, leaving 14 bases between the germline ends. The CDR3 has 14 residues. The V gene's germline CDR1 is SGDLS and CDR2 YYNGEE. This CDR3 reads CASSLTVHHYEQYF. Here the CDR3 DNA reads TGTGCCAGCAGCTTGACAGTACACCACTACGAGCAGTACTTC. The full variable domain, rest sourced from reference TRBV9 and TRBJ2-7, is DSGVTQTPKHLITATGQRVTLRCSPRSGDLSVYWYQQSLDQGLQFLIQYYNGEERAKGNILERFSAQQFPDLHSELNLSSLELGDSALYFCASSLTVHHYEQYFGPGTRLTVT.

V and J are TRBV25-1 and TRBJ1-1; D call uncertain. CDR3 length: 12 residues. V lost 4 bases, J lost 1 base, and 4 bases lay in between. Germline loops: CDR1 MGHDK, CDR2 SYGVNS. Here the CDR3 DNA reads TGTGCCAGCAGTGCCCGGAACACTGAAGCTTTCTTT. Translation gives CASSARNTEAFF.

V is TRBV6-1 and J is TRBJ2-3; D might be TRBD2 (6 bases). The V end was cut by 4 bases, the J end by 7 bases, with 18 bases between. Germline V gene lookup returns CDR1 MNHNS and CDR2 SASEGT. The CDR3 has 15 amino acids. Written as DNA, the CDR3 is TGTGCCAGCAGTGTCGAGGGAGGTGTTGTAAATACGCAGTATTTT. Translated: CASSVEGGVVNTQYF.

The CDR3 is CATTLRTGATEAFF. The DNA of the CDR3 is TGTGCCACTACCCTGCGGACAGGGGCTACTGAAGCTTTCTTT. The chain couples TRBV19 to TRBJ1-1; 9 bases match TRBD1. This CDR3 is built from 14 residues. J gave up 5 bases and V 10 bases, and 11 bases lay outside the gene matches. CDR1 and CDR2 from the germline V gene are LNHDA and SQIVND (reference sequence).

This clone came up a few times. The V and J genes are TRBV28 and TRBJ1-6, with 8 bases lining up with TRBD1. Germline V gives CDR1 MDHEN, CDR2 SYDVKM. The CDR3 consists of 14 residues. V was clipped by 6 bases and J by 9 bases; unmatched bases: 7. The DNA for the CDR3 is TGTGCCAGCAGGTGGGACAGGCAAGGTTCACCCCTCCACTTT. Residues: CASRWDRQGSPLHF.

This rearrangement joins TRBV13 to TRBJ2-1; TRBD1 agrees at 7 bases. Losses at the gene ends were 5 bases for V and 10 bases for J; bases not matched to a gene: 11. The CDR3 is 14 residues long. Germline V CDR1 and CDR2: PRHDT, FYEKMQ (reference sequence). Written as DNA, the CDR3 is TGTGCCAGCAGCCAACCACAGGGGTTCAGGGAGCAGTTCTTC. Encoded protein: CASSQPQGFREQFF.

This clone was seen a single time. The CDR3 DNA reads as TGTGCCAGCAGTCCAGGTTCCCCCTTCTCGTCCCAGCATTTT. It codes for CASSPGSPFSSQHF. V is TRBV2 and J is TRBJ1-5; no clear D gene. The CDR3 spans 14 residues. Trimming shortened V by 5 bases and J by 11 bases, and 19 bases separated the two germline ends. The germline V gene encodes CDR1 SNHLY and CDR2 FYNNEI.

As concerns this clone: The same CDR3 can be traced to other DNA sequences in this sample. The chain links TRBV5-1 to TRBJ2-7; the match to TRBD2 covers 14 bases. The CDR3 covers 15 residues. V lost 3 bases and J lost 3; bases outside the gene matches: 2. Germline V CDR1 and CDR2: SGHRS, YFSETQ. The CDR3 DNA reads as TGCGCCAGCAGCTCTGGGACTAGCGGGAGCTACGAGCAGTACTTC. It codes for CASSSGTSGSYEQYF.

The chain is built from TRBV10-1 and TRBJ2-1; 14 nucleotides agree with TRBD2. V was clipped by 2 bases and J by 7 bases; unmatched bases: 10. Germline V gives CDR1 WNHNN, CDR2 SYGVQD (reference sequence). This CDR3 contains 18 residues. Here the CDR3 DNA reads TGCGCCAGCAGTGAGGGACTAGCGGGAGGAGTATCGCGGAATGAGCAGTTCTTC. Its translation is CASSEGLAGGVSRNEQFF.

The rearrangement links TRBV28 to TRBJ1-1, with D uncertain. The CDR3 is made up of 14 amino acids. Trimming removed 3 bases from V and 2 bases from J, with 10 bases in between. Germline CDR1 is MDHEN and CDR2 is SYDVKM. CDR3 DNA: TGTGCCAGCAGTTTCAGGCGAGTCAACACTGAAGCTTTCTTT. It codes for CASSFRRVNTEAFF.

In its sample, this clone was seen a few times. The rearrangement joins TRBV28 to TRBJ1-5; D gene unclear. Germline loops: CDR1 MDHEN, CDR2 SYDVKM. This CDR3 has 14 amino acids. V gave up 3 bases and J gave up 4 bases, with 10 bases separating them. DNA for the CDR3: TGTGCCAGCAGTTTTGGGAGGTGGAATCAGCCCCAGCATTTT. Translated: CASSFGRWNQPQHF.

The CDR3 DNA follows: TGTGCCAGCAGCTCCTCAGGTTGGCCCGGGACAGGGAACACTGAAGCTTTCTTT. Protein sequence: CASSSSGWPGTGNTEAFF. V is TRBV28 and J is TRBJ1-1; TRBD1 aligns across 8 bases. CDR1 is MDHEN and CDR2 is SYDVKM in the germline V gene. CDR3 length: 18 amino acids. The ends lost 6 bases at V and 1 base at J; junction bases unmatched: 16.

This chain links TRBV6-6 with TRBJ1-3; tentatively, D is TRBD1 (6 bases). In germline, CDR1 is MNHNY, CDR2 SVGAGI (reference sequence). Trimming removed 8 bases from V and 3 bases from J, with 14 bases in between. The CDR3 has 14 amino acids. DNA of the CDR3: TGTGCCAGCGTCAGAGACAGGAGTGGAAACACCATATATTTT. Amino acids: CASVRDRSGNTIYF.

V is TRBV11-2 and J is TRBJ1-2; 8 bases agree with TRBD1. Germline CDR1 reads SGHAT; CDR2 reads FQNNGV. Trimming at V came to 0 bases and at J to 6 bases, leaving 3 bases not matched to a gene. This CDR3 has 14 amino acids. CDR3 nucleotide sequence: TGTGCCAGCAGCTTAGATAGGACAGGGAATGGCTACACCTTC. This codes for CASSLDRTGNGYTF. Combining the CDR3 with reference TRBV11-2 and TRBJ1-2 gives the whole variable domain EAGVAQSPRYKIIEKRQSVAFWCNPISGHATLYWYQQILGQGPKLLIQFQNNGVVDDSQLPKDRFSAERLKGVDSTLKIQPAKLEDSAVYLCASSLDRTGNGYTFGSGTRLTVV.

V gene TRBV10-2 combines with J gene TRBJ2-5; D remains ambiguous. The CDR3 spans 13 residues. The V gene's germline CDR1 is WSHSY and CDR2 SAAADI. V lost 5 bases and J 1 base, leaving 8 bases between the germline ends. The CDR3 loop reads CASSYYSQETQYF. CDR3 sequence (DNA): TGCGCCAGCAGTTATTACAGCCAAGAGACCCAGTACTTC.

This clone has more than one count but fewer than ten. V is TRBV2 and J is TRBJ2-1; 8 positions match TRBD1. The J segment lost 7 bases and the V segment lost 6 bases, leaving 8 bases of the junction unmatched. CDR1 is SNHLY and CDR2 is FYNNEI in the germline V gene. The CDR3 covers 14 residues. The DNA for the CDR3 is TGTGCCAGCAGACCGGGACAGGTAGGAAATGAGCAGTTCTTC. As protein: CASRPGQVGNEQFF.

This clone was seen a handful of times. The chain carries TRBV2 and TRBJ1-2, with unresolved D. CDR3 length: 13 amino acids. Between the trimmed V and J ends, which lost 1 base and 7 bases, there was a span of 10 bases. Germline values: CDR1 SNHLY, CDR2 FYNNEI. The CDR3 coding sequence is TGTGCCAGCAGTGAAGGATTGGCGGGTGGCTACACCTTC. It specifies CASSEGLAGGYTF.

V usage is TRBV5-1 and J usage is TRBJ1-2, with 9 nucleotides matching TRBD1. The trim removed 7 bases at V and 8 bases at J, leaving 12 bases unmatched. The germline V gene encodes CDR1 SGHRS and CDR2 YFSETQ. This CDR3 is built from 14 residues. CDR3: CASGGPSQGAGYTF. Here the CDR3 DNA reads TGCGCCAGCGGCGGACCTTCACAGGGGGCCGGCTACACCTTC.

The J gene is TRBJ2-1, the V gene TRBV4-1; D may be TRBD1 (5 bases). The CDR3 contains 16 residues. CDR1 and CDR2 from the germline V gene are MGHRA and YSYEKL. The V end was cut by 8 bases, the J end by 2 bases, with 19 bases between. The CDR3 DNA sequence: TGCGCCAGCCTGAGTACTTCAGGGCCCCCCTACAATGAGCAGTTCTTC. Translating gives CASLSTSGPPYNEQFF.

The V and J genes are TRBV28 and TRBJ2-3, with TRBD1 matching over 9 bases. The CDR3 contains 15 residues. V was clipped by 6 bases and J by 2 bases; unmatched bases: 6. Germline CDR1 and CDR2: MDHEN and SYDVKM. The CDR3 DNA reads as TGTGCCAGCAGGGGACAGGGCTACTCCACAGATACGCAGTATTTT. Encoded protein: CASRGQGYSTDTQYF. Full variable domain (rest looked up from reference TRBV28 and TRBJ2-3): DVKVTQSSRYLVKRTGEKVFLECVQDMDHENMFWYRQDPGLGLRLIYFSYDVKMKEKGDIPEGYSVSREKKERFSLILESASTNQTSMYLCASRGQGYSTDTQYFGPGTRLTVL.